Included here is one T cell receptor (beta chain) sequence, with context. Its antigen is unknown. This record belongs to a study of shared clonotypes between healthy human individuals. Study outcomes and limitations: On the whole, naive subsets had larger estimated richness than memory subsets had.

From germline, CDR1 is SNHLY and CDR2 FYNNEI. The length of the CDR3 is 15 residues. V was trimmed by 0 bases and J by 7 bases, leaving 15 bases between them. Here immunoSEQ multiplex PCR was the method, and the copy in TCRdb shows in-frame clones only, minus some. The sample carries a few hundred thousand clones, 95% to 98% recorded once. The chain couples TRBV2 to TRBJ1-1, with a weak D call TRBD1 (5 bases). The TCR originated in a woman in her twenties or thirties in good health. Input material: naive CD4+ T cells sorted from blood. Subset: CD45RA+ positively selected. This CDR3 is CASSEAQGSLLEAFF. The CDR3 DNA is TGTGCCAGCAGTGAAGCGCAGGGATCGCTCCTTGAAGCTTTCTTT.